This T cell receptor beta chain was profiled in a study of T-cell memory formation after mild COVID-19. Study-wide results and caveats: Clones which contracted sat mainly in CM and EM if CD4+, and in EMRA if CD8+. CD4/CD8 balance characterized clones contracting day 15 to 85, and CD4+ skew characterized later expanders. The finding that pre-infection memory included some responding clones suggested that cross-reactive memory joined.

5'RACE primed at constant segments yielded TCR alpha and TCR beta cDNA libraries bearing sample barcodes and UMIs. One entry per CDR3 protein, called by TCRdb with MiXCR from the 5' RACE reads. The table has 250,000 to 350,000 distinct CDR3 sequences, approximately 15% seen once. Note on this clonotype: The antigen is not known.

Trimming stripped 10 bases from V and 0 bases from J, with 7 bases between. Germline V gives CDR1 LNHDA, CDR2 SQIVND (reference sequence). The CDR3 is 13 amino acids. The chain employs TRBV19 and TRBJ2-6; D is unclear. The receptor was derived from a man younger than 35 who had mild COVID-19 (a few samples of this study predate the infection). Cell type and time point are not known. The sample comprised PBMCs or a T cell subset sorted from them (not recorded which). This CDR3 is CATRFSGANVLTF. The CDR3 nucleotides read TGTGCCACCCGGTTCTCTGGGGCCAACGTCCTGACTTTC.